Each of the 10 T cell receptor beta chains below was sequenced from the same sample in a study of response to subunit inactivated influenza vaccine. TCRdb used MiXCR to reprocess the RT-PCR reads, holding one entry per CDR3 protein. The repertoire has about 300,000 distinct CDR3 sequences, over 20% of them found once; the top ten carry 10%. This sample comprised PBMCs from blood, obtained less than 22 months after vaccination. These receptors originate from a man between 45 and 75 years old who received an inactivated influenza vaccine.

This CDR3 is CSARLDRLLNTEAFF. The CDR3 DNA sequence: TGCAGTGCTAGACTTGACAGATTGCTGAACACTGAAGCTTTCTTT. The V gene is TRBV20-1, the J gene TRBJ1-1; D is possibly TRBD1 (5 bases). This CDR3 is 15 amino acids long. Germline loops: CDR1 DFQATT, CDR2 SNEGSKA (reference sequence). With 2 bases removed from V and 0 bases from J, the gap between germline ends came to 13 bases.

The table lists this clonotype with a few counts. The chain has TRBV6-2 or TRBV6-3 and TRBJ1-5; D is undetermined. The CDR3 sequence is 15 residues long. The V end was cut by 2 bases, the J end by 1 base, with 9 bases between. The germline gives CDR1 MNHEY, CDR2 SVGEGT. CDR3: CASSYSAESNQPQHF. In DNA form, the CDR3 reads TGTGCCAGCAGTTACAGTGCCGAGAGCAATCAGCCCCAGCATTTT.

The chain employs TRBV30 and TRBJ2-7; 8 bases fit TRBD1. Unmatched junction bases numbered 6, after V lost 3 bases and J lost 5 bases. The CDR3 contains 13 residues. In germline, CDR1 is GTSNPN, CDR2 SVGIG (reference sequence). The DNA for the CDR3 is TGTGCCTGGAGGGACAGGGCTGGGAACGAGCAGTACTTC. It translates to CAWRDRAGNEQYF.

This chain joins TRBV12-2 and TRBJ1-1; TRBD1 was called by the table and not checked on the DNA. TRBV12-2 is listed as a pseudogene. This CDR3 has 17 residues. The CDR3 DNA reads TGTGCAAGTCGCTTAAGTCGGTGCGACAGGGCGAACACTGAAGCTTTCTTT. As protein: CASRLSRCDRANTEAFF.

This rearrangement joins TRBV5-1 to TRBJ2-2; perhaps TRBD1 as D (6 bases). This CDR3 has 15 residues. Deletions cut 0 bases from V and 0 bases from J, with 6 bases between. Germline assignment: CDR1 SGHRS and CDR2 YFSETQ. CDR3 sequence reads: CASSLGDTNTGELFF. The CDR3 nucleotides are TGCGCCAGCAGCTTGGGGGACACGAACACCGGGGAGCTGTTTTTT.

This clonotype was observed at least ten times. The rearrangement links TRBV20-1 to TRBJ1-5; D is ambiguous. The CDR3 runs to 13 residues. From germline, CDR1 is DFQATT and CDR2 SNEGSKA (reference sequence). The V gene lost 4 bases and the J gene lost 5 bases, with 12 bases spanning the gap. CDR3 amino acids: CSAMLGRDQPQHF. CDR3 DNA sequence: TGCAGTGCTATGTTAGGACGGGATCAGCCCCAGCATTTT.

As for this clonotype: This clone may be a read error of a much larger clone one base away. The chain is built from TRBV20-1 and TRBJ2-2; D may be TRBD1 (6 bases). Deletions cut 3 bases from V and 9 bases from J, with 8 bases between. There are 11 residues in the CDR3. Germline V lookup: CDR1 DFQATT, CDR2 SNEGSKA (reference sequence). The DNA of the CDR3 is TGCAGTGCTAGGGGGGCCAGGGAGCTGTTTTTT. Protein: CSARGARELFF.

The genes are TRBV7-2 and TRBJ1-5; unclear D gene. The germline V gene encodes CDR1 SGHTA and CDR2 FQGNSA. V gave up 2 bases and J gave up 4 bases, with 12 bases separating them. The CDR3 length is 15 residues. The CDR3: CASSLYGQVNQPQHF. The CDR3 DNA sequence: TGTGCCAGCAGCTTATACGGGCAGGTGAATCAGCCCCAGCATTTT.

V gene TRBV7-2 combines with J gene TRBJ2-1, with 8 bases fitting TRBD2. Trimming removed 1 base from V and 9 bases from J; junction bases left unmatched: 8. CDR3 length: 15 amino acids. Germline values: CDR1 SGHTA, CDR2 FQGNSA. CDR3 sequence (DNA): TGTGCCAGCAGCTTAGTTCGGGGGGGCCAAGGTGAGCAGTTCTTC. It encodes CASSLVRGGQGEQFF.

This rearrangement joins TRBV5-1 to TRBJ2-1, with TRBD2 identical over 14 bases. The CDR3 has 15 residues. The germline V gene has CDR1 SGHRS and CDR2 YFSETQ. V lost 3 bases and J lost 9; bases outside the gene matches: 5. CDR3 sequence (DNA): TGCGCCAGCAGCTGGGGACTAGCGGGAGCTACTGAGCAGTTCTTC. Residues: CASSWGLAGATEQFF.